This T cell receptor beta chain emerged from a study of T cell repertoires in cytomegalovirus infection. The sample holds a few counts of this clonotype. Its specificity is unknown. This CDR3 region has 15 residues. CDR1 is MRHNA and CDR2 is SNTAGT in the germline V gene. V was cut by 0 bases and J by 3 bases, with 11 bases left in between. Via MiXCR, TCRdb re-called the reads, giving one row per CDR3 protein. The data hold 560,000 or so distinct CDR3 sequences, with 16% observed a single time. Study-wide findings and caveats: Cumulative public TCR beta family frequency identified CMV carriers with the relevant HLA.

The chain joins TRBV6-4 to TRBJ1-2; D may be TRBD1 (6 bases). The source is a human donor in good health (CMV status not recorded). Some clones in this sample may be carry-over from other donors' samples. The specimen sequenced was CD8+ T cells from PBMCs. CDR3 coding DNA: TGTGCCAGCAGTGACTCGGGGGCGCGGCACTATGGCTACACCTTC. Amino acids: CASSDSGARHYGYTF.